This TCR beta chain emerged from a study of blood T cell repertoires in COVID-19. Some clones are missing from TCRdb's copy, which holds only in-frame ones; the method was immunoSEQ multiplex PCR. The table lists about 190,000 clones, around 80% of them singletons. Participant ages covered about 18 to 95 years across some 25 US areas. Resolution of symptoms, clearance, or two negative PCRs was present in recovered Cohort 3 donors. This CDR3 contains 17 residues. The germline V gene encodes CDR1 LNHDA and CDR2 SQIVND (reference sequence). Between the trimmed V and J ends, which lost 3 bases and 2 bases, there was a span of 17 bases.

Sequenced input: PBMCs or T cells enriched from blood (not recorded which). The receptor was isolated from a woman aged 45-59 years who had recovered from COVID-19. The chain has TRBV19 and TRBJ1-5, with D hard to call. CDR3 DNA sequence: TGTGCCAGTAGTATTTCCCCTCCCGCGTACGGCAATCAGCCCCAGCATTTT. Protein: CASSISPPAYGNQPQHF. The whole variable domain, filled in from reference TRBV19 and TRBJ1-5, reads DGGITQSPKYLFRKEGQNVTLSCEQNLNHDAMYWYRQDPGQGLRLIYYSQIVNDFQKGDIAEGYSVSREKKESFPLTVTSAQKNPTAFYLCASSISPPAYGNQPQHFGDGTRLSIL.